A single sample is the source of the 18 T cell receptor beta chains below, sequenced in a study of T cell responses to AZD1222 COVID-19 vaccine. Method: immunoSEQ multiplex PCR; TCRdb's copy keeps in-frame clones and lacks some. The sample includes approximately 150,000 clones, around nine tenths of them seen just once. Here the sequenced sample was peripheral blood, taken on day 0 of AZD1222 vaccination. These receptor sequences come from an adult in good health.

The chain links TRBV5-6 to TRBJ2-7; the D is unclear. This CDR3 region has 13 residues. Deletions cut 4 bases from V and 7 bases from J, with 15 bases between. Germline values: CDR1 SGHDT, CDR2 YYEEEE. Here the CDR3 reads CASSLGPAAEQYF. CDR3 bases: TGTGCCAGCAGCCTGGGCCCCGCGGCGGAGCAGTACTTC.

The DNA of the CDR3 is TGTGCCAGCAGCCCTGGGACTAGTGTGACAGATACGCAGTATTTT. Amino acid sequence: CASSPGTSVTDTQYF. The rearrangement joins TRBV7-9 to TRBJ2-3, with 8 bases fitting TRBD2. Looked up from germline, CDR1 is SEHNR and CDR2 is FQNEAQ (reference sequence). Trimming at V came to 5 bases and at J to 3 bases, leaving 7 bases not matched to a gene. This CDR3 region has 15 residues.

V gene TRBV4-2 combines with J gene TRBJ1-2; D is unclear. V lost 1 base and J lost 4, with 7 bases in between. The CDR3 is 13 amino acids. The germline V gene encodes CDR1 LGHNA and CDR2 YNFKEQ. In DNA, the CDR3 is TGTGCCAGCAGCCAAGCGGGGTCCTATGGCTACACCTTC. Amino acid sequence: CASSQAGSYGYTF.

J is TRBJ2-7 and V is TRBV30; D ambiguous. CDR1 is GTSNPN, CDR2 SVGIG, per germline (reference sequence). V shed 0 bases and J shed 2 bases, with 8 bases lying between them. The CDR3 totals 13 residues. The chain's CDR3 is CAWSVEGTYEQYF. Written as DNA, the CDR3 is TGTGCCTGGAGTGTAGAAGGGACCTACGAGCAGTACTTC.

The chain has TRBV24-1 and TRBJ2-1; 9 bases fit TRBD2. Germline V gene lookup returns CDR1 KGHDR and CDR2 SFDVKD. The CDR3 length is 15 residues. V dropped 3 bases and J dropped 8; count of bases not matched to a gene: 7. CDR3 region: CATSDPVAGDDEQFF. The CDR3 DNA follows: TGTGCCACCAGTGATCCGGTAGCGGGAGATGATGAGCAGTTCTTC.

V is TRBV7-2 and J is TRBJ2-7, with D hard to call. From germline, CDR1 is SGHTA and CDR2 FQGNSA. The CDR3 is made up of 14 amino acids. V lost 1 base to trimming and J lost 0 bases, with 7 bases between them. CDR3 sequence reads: CASSLVVSSYEQYF. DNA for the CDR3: TGTGCCAGCAGCTTAGTCGTATCCTCCTACGAGCAGTACTTC.

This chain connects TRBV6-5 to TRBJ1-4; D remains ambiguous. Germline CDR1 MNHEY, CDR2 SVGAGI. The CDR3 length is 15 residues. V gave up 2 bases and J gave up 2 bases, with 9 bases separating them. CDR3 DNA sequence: TGTGCCAGCAGTTACGGGGTTTTTACTAATGAAAAACTGTTTTTT. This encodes CASSYGVFTNEKLFF.

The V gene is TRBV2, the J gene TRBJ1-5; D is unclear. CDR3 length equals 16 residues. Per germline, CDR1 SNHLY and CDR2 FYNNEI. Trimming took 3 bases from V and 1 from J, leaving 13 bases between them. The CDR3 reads CASSEEEGWSNQPQHF. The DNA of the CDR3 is TGTGCCAGCAGTGAGGAGGAGGGTTGGAGCAATCAGCCCCAGCATTTT.

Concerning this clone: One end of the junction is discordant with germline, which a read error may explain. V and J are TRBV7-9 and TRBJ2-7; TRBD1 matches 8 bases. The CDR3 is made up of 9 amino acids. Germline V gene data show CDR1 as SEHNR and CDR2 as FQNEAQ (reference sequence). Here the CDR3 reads CASGGTGLF. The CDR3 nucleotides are TGTGCCAGCGGGGGGACAGGCTTATTC. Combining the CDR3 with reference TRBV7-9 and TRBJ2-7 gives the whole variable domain DTGVSQNPRHKITKRGQNVTFRCDPISEHNRLYWYRQTLGQGPEFLTYFQNEAQLEKSRLLSDRFSAERPKGSFSTLEIQRTEQGDSAMYLCASGGTGLFGPGTRLTVT.

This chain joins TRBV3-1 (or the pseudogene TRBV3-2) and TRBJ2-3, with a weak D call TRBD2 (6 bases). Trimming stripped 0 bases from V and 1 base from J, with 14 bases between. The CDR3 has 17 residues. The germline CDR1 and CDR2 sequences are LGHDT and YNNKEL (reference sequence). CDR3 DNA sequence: TGTGCCAGCAGCCAAGAACCGGGAGCACGCCGCACAGATACGCAGTATTTT. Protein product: CASSQEPGARRTDTQYF.

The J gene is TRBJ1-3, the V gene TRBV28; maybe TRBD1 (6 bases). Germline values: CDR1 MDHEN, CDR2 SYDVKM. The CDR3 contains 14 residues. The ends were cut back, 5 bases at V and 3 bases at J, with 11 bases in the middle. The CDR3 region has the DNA TGTGCCAGCAGTGAACAGGGACTTGGAAACACCATATATTTT. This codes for CASSEQGLGNTIYF.

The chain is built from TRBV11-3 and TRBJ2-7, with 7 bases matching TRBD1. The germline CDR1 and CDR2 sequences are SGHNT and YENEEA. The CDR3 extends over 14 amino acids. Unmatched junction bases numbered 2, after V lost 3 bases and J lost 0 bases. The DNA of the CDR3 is TGTGCCAGCAGCTTGGACAGGCGCTCCTACGAGCAGTACTTC. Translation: CASSLDRRSYEQYF.

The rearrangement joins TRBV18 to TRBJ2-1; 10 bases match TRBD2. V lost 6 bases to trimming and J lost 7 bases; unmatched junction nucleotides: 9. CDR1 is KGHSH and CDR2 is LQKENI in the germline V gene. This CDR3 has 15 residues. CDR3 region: CASSPRGLARNEQFF. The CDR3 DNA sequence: TGTGCCAGCTCGCCCAGGGGACTAGCGCGGAATGAGCAGTTCTTC. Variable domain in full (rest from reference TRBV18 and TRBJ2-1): NAGVMQNPRHLVRRRGQEARLRCSPMKGHSHVYWYRQLPEEGLKFMVYLQKENIIDESGMPKERFSAEFPKEGPSILRIQQVVRGDSAAYFCASSPRGLARNEQFFGPGTRLTVL.

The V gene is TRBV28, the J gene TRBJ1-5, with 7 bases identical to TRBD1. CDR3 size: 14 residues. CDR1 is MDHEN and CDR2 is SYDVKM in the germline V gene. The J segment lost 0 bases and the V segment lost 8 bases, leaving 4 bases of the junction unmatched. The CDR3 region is CASCRDSSNQPQHF. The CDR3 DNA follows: TGTGCCAGCTGCCGGGACAGTAGCAATCAGCCCCAGCATTTT.

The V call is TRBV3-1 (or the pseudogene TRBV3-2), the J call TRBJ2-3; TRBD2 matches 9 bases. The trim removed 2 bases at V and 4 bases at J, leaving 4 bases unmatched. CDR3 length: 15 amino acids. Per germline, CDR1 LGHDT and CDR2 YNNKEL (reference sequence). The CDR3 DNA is TGTGCCAGCAGCCAAAGAGGACTAGCGTCAGATACGCAGTATTTT. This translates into CASSQRGLASDTQYF.

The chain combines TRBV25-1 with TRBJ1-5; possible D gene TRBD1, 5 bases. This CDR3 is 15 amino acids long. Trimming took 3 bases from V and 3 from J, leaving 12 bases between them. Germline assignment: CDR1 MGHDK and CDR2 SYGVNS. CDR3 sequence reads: CASSEVGDFNQPQHF. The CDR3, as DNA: TGTGCCAGCAGTGAGGTAGGGGATTTCAATCAGCCCCAGCATTTT.

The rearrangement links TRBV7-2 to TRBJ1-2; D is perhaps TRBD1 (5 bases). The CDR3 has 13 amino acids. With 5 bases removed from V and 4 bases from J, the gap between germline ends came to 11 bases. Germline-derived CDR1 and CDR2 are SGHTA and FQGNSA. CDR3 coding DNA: TGTGCCAGCAGCCCTGACAGCTTCTATGGCTACACCTTC. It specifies CASSPDSFYGYTF.

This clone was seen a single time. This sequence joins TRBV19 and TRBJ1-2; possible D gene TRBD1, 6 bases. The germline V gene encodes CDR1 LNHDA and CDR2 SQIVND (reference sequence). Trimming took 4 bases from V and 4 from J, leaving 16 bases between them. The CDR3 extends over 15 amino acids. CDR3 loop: CASSSPLDRSYGYTF. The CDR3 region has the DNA TGTGCCAGTAGTAGTCCCCTCGACAGGAGCTATGGCTACACCTTC.